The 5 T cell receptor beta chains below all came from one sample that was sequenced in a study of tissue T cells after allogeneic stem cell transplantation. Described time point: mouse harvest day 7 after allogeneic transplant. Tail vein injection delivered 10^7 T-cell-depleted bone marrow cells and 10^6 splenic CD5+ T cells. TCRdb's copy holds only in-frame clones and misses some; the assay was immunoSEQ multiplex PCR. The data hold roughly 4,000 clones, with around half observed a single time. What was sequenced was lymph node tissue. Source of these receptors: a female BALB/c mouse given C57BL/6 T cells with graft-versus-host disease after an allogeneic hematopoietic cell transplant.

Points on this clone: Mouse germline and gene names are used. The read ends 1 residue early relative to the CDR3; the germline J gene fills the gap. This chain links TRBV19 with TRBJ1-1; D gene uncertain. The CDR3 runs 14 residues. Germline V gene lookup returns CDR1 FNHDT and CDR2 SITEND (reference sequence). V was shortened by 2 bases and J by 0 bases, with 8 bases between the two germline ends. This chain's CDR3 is CASSMGWANTEVFF. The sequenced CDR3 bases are TGTGCCAGCAGTATGGGGTGGGCAAACACAGAAGTCTTC.

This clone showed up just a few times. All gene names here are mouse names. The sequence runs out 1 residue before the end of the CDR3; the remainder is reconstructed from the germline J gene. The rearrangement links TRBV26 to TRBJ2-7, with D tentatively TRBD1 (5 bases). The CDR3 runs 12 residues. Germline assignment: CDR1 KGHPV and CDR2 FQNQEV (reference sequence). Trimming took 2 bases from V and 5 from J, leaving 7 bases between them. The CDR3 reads CASSLRGDEQYF. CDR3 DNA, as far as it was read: TGTGCCAGCAGTCTGAGGGGAGATGAACAGTAC.

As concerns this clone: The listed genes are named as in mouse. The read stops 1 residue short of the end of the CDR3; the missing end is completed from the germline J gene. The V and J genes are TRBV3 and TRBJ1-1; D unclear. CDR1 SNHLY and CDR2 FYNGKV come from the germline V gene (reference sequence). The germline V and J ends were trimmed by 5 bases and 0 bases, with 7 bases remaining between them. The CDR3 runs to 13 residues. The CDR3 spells CASSLSTNTEVFF. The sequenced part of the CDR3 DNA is TGTGCCAGCAGCCTCTCAACAAACACAGAAGTCTTC.

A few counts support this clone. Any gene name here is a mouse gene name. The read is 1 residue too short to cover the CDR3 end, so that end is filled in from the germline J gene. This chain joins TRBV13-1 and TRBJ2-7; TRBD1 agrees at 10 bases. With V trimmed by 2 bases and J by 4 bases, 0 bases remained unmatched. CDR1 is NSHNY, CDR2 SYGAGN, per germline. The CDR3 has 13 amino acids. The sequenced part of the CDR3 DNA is TGTGCCAGCAGTGAGGACAGGGGGTATGAACAGTAC. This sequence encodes CASSEDRGYEQY. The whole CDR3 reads CASSEDRGYEQYF.

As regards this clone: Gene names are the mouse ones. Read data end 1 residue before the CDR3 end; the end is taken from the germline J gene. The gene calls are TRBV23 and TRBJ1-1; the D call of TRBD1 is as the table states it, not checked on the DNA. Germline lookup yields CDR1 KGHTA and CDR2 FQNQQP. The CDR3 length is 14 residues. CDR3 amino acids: CSSRTGGEGTEVFF. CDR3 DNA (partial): TGCTCCAGCAGGACAGGGGGCGAGGGCACAGAAGTCTTC. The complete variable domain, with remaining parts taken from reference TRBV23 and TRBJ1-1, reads DAAVTQKPRYLIKMKGQEAEMKCIPEKGHTAVFWYQQKQSKELKFLIYFQNQQPLDQIDMVKERFSAVCPSSSLCSLGIRTCEAEDSALYLCSSRTGGEGTEVFFGKGTRLTVV.